One sample yielded the 21 T cell receptor beta chains listed below, sequenced in a study of shared clonotypes between healthy human individuals. The method was immunoSEQ multiplex PCR; TCRdb's version includes in-frame clones alone and lacks a portion of them. The top ten clones hold around 0.13% of a sample with roughly 2 million clones, 90% to 96% of them seen once. The sample taken for sequencing was naive CD4+ T cells sorted from blood. Subset specified: CD45RA+ positively selected. These TCRs come from a man in his late teens or twenties in good health.

The gene calls are TRBV28 and TRBJ1-6, with no clear D. V was cut by 5 bases and J by 7 bases, with 3 bases left in between. The CDR3 contains 11 residues. From germline, CDR1 is MDHEN and CDR2 SYDVKM. DNA for the CDR3: TGTGCCAGCAGTGAAAATTCACCCCTCCACTTT. Its translation is CASSENSPLHF.

The chain carries TRBV6-6 and TRBJ1-1; possibly TRBD1 for D (5 bases). The germline gives CDR1 MNHNY, CDR2 SVGAGI (reference sequence). The CDR3 loop spans 15 amino acids. Trimming pared 5 bases from V and 7 bases from J, leaving 20 bases between. The CDR3 region is CASSPGMSGLGEAFF. As DNA, the CDR3 is TGTGCCAGCAGTCCCGGGATGTCAGGGTTGGGTGAAGCTTTCTTT.

The V call is TRBV5-4, the J call TRBJ1-6; D is possibly TRBD1 (6 bases). This CDR3 has 16 amino acids. Deletions cut 5 bases from V and 9 bases from J, with 21 bases between. Germline CDR1 is SGHNT and CDR2 is YYREEE (reference sequence). The CDR3 DNA reads TGTGCCAGCAGAAGATCCCCTGCAGGGGAATCTTCACCCCTCCACTTT. Its translation: CASRRSPAGESSPLHF.

The V gene is TRBV9, the J gene TRBJ2-7; D unclear. CDR1 SGDLS and CDR2 YYNGEE come from the germline V gene. The CDR3 totals 14 residues. V lost 0 bases and J lost 2, with 9 bases in between. The CDR3 is CASSVGPTTYEQYF. CDR3 sequence (DNA): TGTGCCAGCAGCGTAGGGCCTACAACCTACGAGCAGTACTTC.

The chain has TRBV29-1 and TRBJ2-5; D is uncertain. Germline values: CDR1 SQVTM, CDR2 ANQGSEA. This CDR3 has 13 residues. V gave up 4 bases and J gave up 5 bases, with 14 bases separating them. This CDR3 is CSVGRLGGETQYF. The CDR3 DNA reads TGCAGCGTTGGACGACTGGGTGGGGAGACCCAGTACTTC.

This clone was seen a single time. The chain employs TRBV7-2 and TRBJ2-7, with TRBD2 identical over 8 bases. The CDR3 sequence is 13 residues long. The V and J ends lost 5 bases and 3 bases, in that order; junction bases with no gene match: 3. Germline V gives CDR1 SGHTA, CDR2 FQGNSA. The CDR3, as DNA: TGTGCCAGCAGCGTCAGCGGGGGCTACGAGCAGTACTTC. Encoded protein: CASSVSGGYEQYF. Based on the CDR3 plus reference TRBV7-2 and TRBJ2-7, the full variable domain is GAGVSQSPSNKVTEKGKDVELRCDPISGHTALYWYRQSLGQGLEFLIYFQGNSAPDKSGLPSDRFSAERTGGSVSTLTIQRTQQEDSAVYLCASSVSGGYEQYFGPGTRLTVT.

The chain employs TRBV30 and TRBJ1-2, with D tentatively TRBD1 (6 bases). The CDR3 totals 13 residues. Deletions cut 3 bases from V and 4 bases from J, with 12 bases between. Germline CDR1 reads GTSNPN; CDR2 reads SVGIG (reference sequence). As DNA, the CDR3 is TGTGCCTGGAGCACAGGGACCAGCTATGGCTACACCTTC. Translated, it gives CAWSTGTSYGYTF.

This chain connects TRBV6-5 to TRBJ1-2; D ambiguous. The CDR3 spans 13 residues. Germline CDR1 reads MNHEY; CDR2 reads SVGAGI. Trimming removed 5 bases from V and 6 bases from J, with 13 bases in between. Here the CDR3 DNA reads TGTGCCAGCAGTCGCACAGATCACCATGGCTACACCTTC. It encodes CASSRTDHHGYTF.

V is TRBV5-6 and J is TRBJ1-2; D is unclear. The CDR3 covers 15 residues. V lost 0 bases and J 4 bases, leaving 13 bases between the germline ends. Germline CDR1 reads SGHDT; CDR2 reads YYEEEE. CDR3 nucleotides: TGTGCCAGCAGCTTGGTGGCAAGTAGTGGCTATGGCTACACCTTC. It codes for CASSLVASSGYGYTF.

This chain links TRBV6-6 with TRBJ2-3; no clear D. Germline values: CDR1 MNHNY, CDR2 SVGAGI (reference sequence). CDR3 length equals 13 residues. Between the trimmed V and J ends, which lost 0 bases and 6 bases, there was a span of 7 bases. The DNA for the CDR3 is TGTGCCAGCAGTTACTCGAAGCAGGATACGCAGTATTTT. It specifies CASSYSKQDTQYF.

The chain is built from TRBV4-2 and TRBJ2-3; D may be TRBD1 (6 bases). The ends were cut back, 0 bases at V and 4 bases at J, with 14 bases in the middle. Per the germline V gene, CDR1 is LGHNA and CDR2 is YNFKEQ. The CDR3 is 16 residues long. CDR3 amino acids: CASSQERAGVADTQYF. Written as DNA, the CDR3 is TGTGCCAGCAGCCAAGAGAGGGCAGGGGTTGCAGATACGCAGTATTTT.

V is TRBV7-8 and J is TRBJ2-3; maybe TRBD1 (5 bases). The V end was cut by 5 bases, the J end by 6 bases, with 18 bases between. Germline V gene lookup returns CDR1 SGHVS and CDR2 FQNEAQ. The CDR3 is 15 amino acids. The CDR3 spells CASSLPGASVDTQYF. In nucleotides, the CDR3 is TGTGCCAGCAGCCTACCTGGGGCGAGTGTGGATACGCAGTATTTT.

This clone is a singleton in its sample. This chain joins TRBV28 and TRBJ1-3, with a weak D call TRBD1 (5 bases). V lost 4 bases, J lost 1 base, and 11 bases lay in between. The CDR3 contains 15 residues. The V gene's germline CDR1 is MDHEN and CDR2 SYDVKM. The CDR3, as DNA: TGTGCCAGCAGTTCACCCCCAGGGTCTGGAAACACCATATATTTT. Translated: CASSSPPGSGNTIYF.

In regard to this clone: Distinct nucleotide sequences in the sample also encode this CDR3. This chain uses TRBV10-3 with TRBJ2-7; a possible D gene is TRBD1 (6 bases). Germline values: CDR1 ENHRY, CDR2 SYGVKD. CDR3 length: 13 residues. The V end lost 0 bases, the J end lost 5 bases, and 8 bases lay between the germline ends. In nucleotides, the CDR3 is TGTGCCATCAGTGAGTCCCCAGGGGACGAGCAGTACTTC. Translated, it gives CAISESPGDEQYF.

The gene calls are TRBV5-6 and TRBJ2-5; possibly TRBD2 for D (6 bases). The V and J ends lost 4 bases and 3 bases respectively, with 10 bases between them. Per the germline V gene, CDR1 is SGHDT and CDR2 is YYEEEE. This CDR3 comprises 13 residues. This CDR3 is CASSMDYKETQYF. DNA of the CDR3: TGTGCCAGCAGCATGGACTACAAAGAGACCCAGTACTTC.

This clone has just one count. V and J are TRBV30 and TRBJ2-1; a weak D match, TRBD2 (5 bases). V lost 1 base, J lost 1 base, and 11 bases lay in between. The germline gives CDR1 GTSNPN, CDR2 SVGIG (reference sequence). The CDR3 loop spans 15 amino acids. CDR3 in amino acids: CAWSGAGESYNEQFF. The CDR3 region has the DNA TGTGCCTGGAGTGGGGCCGGGGAGTCCTACAATGAGCAGTTCTTC.

The DNA for the CDR3 is TGTGCCAGCGGATTGACAGGGTTTGGCGGGGAGCTGTTTTTT. Translation: CASGLTGFGGELFF. The chain couples TRBV28 to TRBJ2-2; 7 nucleotides match TRBD1. Germline values: CDR1 MDHEN, CDR2 SYDVKM. J lost 7 bases, V lost 8 bases, and 10 bases had no gene match. The CDR3 is 14 residues long.

The chain is built from TRBV11-2 and TRBJ2-7; 7 bases align to TRBD1. The CDR3 extends over 14 amino acids. Trimming removed 4 bases from V and 1 base from J; junction bases left unmatched: 4. The germline gives CDR1 SGHAT, CDR2 FQNNGV. The CDR3 DNA sequence: TGTGCCAGCAGCTCTTGGGACAGTTCCTACGAGCAGTACTTC. Its protein product is CASSSWDSSYEQYF.

Only one count was recorded for this clone. The chain recombines TRBV6-1 with TRBJ1-6, with TRBD1 matching 7 bases. This CDR3 region has 15 residues. The V and J ends lost 4 bases and 7 bases, in that order; junction bases with no gene match: 7. Germline values: CDR1 MNHNS, CDR2 SASEGT. The CDR3 is CASSGDRLLNSPLHF. The CDR3 DNA is TGTGCCAGCAGTGGGGACAGACTACTAAATTCACCCCTCCACTTT.

In the case of this clone: This same CDR3 is encoded by further DNA sequences in the sample. V gene TRBV28 combines with J gene TRBJ1-1; D is ambiguous. Per germline, CDR1 MDHEN and CDR2 SYDVKM. V dropped 4 bases and J dropped 0 bases, with 9 bases sitting between them. CDR3 length: 14 residues. CDR3 DNA sequence: TGTGCCAGCAGTTCGAGCAGCCTGAACACTGAAGCTTTCTTT. Protein product: CASSSSSLNTEAFF.

The chain is built from TRBV9 and TRBJ1-2, with TRBD1 matching over 9 bases. The V gene's germline CDR1 is SGDLS and CDR2 YYNGEE. The CDR3 contains 16 residues. The junction had 11 bases not matched to a gene; V was cut back by 4 bases and J by 4 bases. CDR3 nucleotides: TGTGCCAGCAGCCTGTCACTGCCGGGACAGGGCTATGGCTACACCTTC. Translating it yields CASSLSLPGQGYGYTF.